This entry concerns a single TCR beta chain. Libraries were prepared by immunoSEQ multiplex PCR; TCRdb keeps only in-frame clonotypes and omits some of them. The sample has under 40,000 clones, about 92% seen once; the top ten hold around 8.3%. The CDR3 is made up of 12 amino acids. Trimming removed 6 bases from V and 3 bases from J; junction bases left unmatched: 4. Germline V CDR1 and CDR2: SQVTM, ANQGSEA. The data originate from a study of T cell changes during pregnancy in multiple sclerosis. This clonotype was obtained from a female donor with multiple sclerosis, enrolled in a pregnancy study. The source material was CD8+ T cells from peripheral blood mononuclear cells, sampled in the third trimester of pregnancy. The chain recombines TRBV29-1 with TRBJ1-2; 7 bases align to TRBD1. The CDR3 nucleotides read TGCAGCGTCGGACAGGACTACTATGGCTACACCTTC. It yields the protein CSVGQDYYGYTF.